What follows describes a single T cell receptor beta chain. This entry belongs to a study of shared clonotypes between healthy human individuals. The trim removed 1 base at V and 2 bases at J, leaving 3 bases unmatched. This CDR3 is built from 15 residues. Germline values: CDR1 SGDLS, CDR2 YYNGEE. Here immunoSEQ multiplex PCR was the method, and the copy in TCRdb shows in-frame clones only, minus some. This table has about 2 million clones, roughly 94% appearing once. The sample taken for sequencing was naive CD4+ T cells sorted from blood. Subset of the sample: CD45RA+ positively selected. This chain joins TRBV9 and TRBJ2-5; 9 nucleotides agree with TRBD2. The receptor comes from a man younger than 35 in good health. The CDR3 bases are TGTGCCAGCAGCGTACTAGCGGGGTATCAAGAGACCCAGTACTTC. Translating gives CASSVLAGYQETQYF.